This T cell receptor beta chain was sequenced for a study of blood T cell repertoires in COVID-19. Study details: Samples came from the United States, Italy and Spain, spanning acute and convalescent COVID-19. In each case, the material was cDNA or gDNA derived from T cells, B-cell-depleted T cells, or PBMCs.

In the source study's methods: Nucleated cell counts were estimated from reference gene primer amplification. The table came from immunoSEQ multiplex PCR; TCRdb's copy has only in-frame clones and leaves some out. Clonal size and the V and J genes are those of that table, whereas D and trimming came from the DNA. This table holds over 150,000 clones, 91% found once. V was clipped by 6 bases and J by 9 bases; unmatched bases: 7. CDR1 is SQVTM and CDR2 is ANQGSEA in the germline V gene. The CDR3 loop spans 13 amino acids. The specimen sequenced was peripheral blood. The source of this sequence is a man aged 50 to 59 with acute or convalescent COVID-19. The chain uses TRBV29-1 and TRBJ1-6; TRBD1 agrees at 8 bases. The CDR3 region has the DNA TGCAGCGTCGTACAGGGGGAGGGTTCACCCCTCCACTTT. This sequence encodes CSVVQGEGSPLHF.